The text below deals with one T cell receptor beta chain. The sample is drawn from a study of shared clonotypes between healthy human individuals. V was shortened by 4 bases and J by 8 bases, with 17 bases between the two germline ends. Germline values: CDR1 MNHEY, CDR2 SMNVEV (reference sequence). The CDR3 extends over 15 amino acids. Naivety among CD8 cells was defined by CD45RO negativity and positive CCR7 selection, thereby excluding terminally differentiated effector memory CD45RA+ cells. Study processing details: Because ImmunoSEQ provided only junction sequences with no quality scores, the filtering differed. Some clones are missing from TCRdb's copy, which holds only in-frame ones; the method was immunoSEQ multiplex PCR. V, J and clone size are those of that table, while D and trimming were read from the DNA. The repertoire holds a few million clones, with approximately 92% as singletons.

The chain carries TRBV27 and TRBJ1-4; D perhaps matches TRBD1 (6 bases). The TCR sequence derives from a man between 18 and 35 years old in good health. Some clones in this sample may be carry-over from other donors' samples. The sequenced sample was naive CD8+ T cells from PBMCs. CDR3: CASSSTGHETEKLFF. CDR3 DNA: TGTGCCAGCAGTTCCACGGGACATGAAACGGAAAAACTGTTTTTT.